This TCR beta chain came from a study of T cells in Graves' hyperthyroidism and ophthalmopathy (dated by TCRdb to the late 2010s). Looking at the study overall: Peripheral blood was sampled at the time of initial diagnosis, prior to any treatment. TCR V-J signatures able to tell the groups apart were searched for in a discovery cohort of 95 to 100 patients, of whom over 40 had Graves' ophthalmopathy and around 57 had stable Graves' hyperthyroidism. An independent validation cohort of 18 to 20 hyperthyroidism patients and approximately 16 patients who later progressed to ophthalmopathy tested prospective prediction of ophthalmopathy. For training and testing, the 100 or so patients in the discovery cohort were randomly divided in a 7:3 ratio. The study also compared thyroid tissue and blood T-cell repertoires from about six Graves' hyperthyroidism patients. After sampling, hyperthyroidism patients received methimazole starting at 30 mg daily, and ophthalmopathy patients received high-dose intravenous methylprednisolone. TCR Vbeta CDR3 sequencing of approximately 140 peripheral blood samples (43 ophthalmopathy, about 80 hyperthyroidism and roughly 17 progressor patients) is reported in the paper. Overall results and qualifications from the work: A 13 V-J signature model separated ophthalmopathy from stable hyperthyroidism, with around 91% sensitivity and roughly 81% specificity in cross-validation and 80%/75% in testing. In validation, the model predicted progression to ophthalmopathy a median of roughly six months before onset, with 70% to 71% sensitivity and 72.22% specificity. Most expanded thyroid clonotypes (frequency above 0.001) were also detected in blood, a finding suggesting that blood repertoires may reflect thyroid immune responses. No statistical method was used to set the sample size in advance, and investigators knew the group allocation.

TCR beta CDR3 regions were amplified from RNA transcripts. The TCR CDR3 was subjected to a first round of RT-PCR using the HTBI primer set and the Qiagen OneStep RT-PCR kit. A second multiplex PCR round built the libraries, followed by size selection and purification. Libraries were sequenced paired-end with 100 bp reads on an Illumina HiSeq2000. On the study's bioinformatics: Raw data were processed with SOAPnuke, discarding reads with adapters, uncalled bases, mean Phred below 15, or no exact constant-primer or identifier match. COPE v1.2.5 was used to merge high-quality paired reads, and clonotypes were defined as unique nucleotide sequences. MiTCR v1.1 was used to align the clonotypes against IMGT TRBV, TRBD and TRBJ reference segments. Only V-J combinations with frequency above 0.0001, covering 98% to 99.2% of repertoires, were analysed. The TCS score was defined as the ratio of F50 (clonal expansion) to E x V (chaos), calculated using BLOSUM62-based TCRdist between CDR3 peptides within each V-J. Welch's t-statistics and random forest reduced fewer than 550 V-J features to roughly 13, which were used in a naive Bayes classifier (R e1071). TCRdb trimmed the raw reads at Q25, called clones with MiXCR and kept productive beta chains. Rows merge per CDR3 protein into single entries with the most common DNA and genes. The V and J calls come from TCRdb's annotation, not from the publication. The sample contains approximately 330,000 distinct CDR3 sequences, approximately 18% of them found a single time. Around 47% of the sample is in the top ten clones.

In the case of this clonotype: Its antigen remains unidentified. Qualities for individual bases were not recorded, and no much larger clone is one base off.

V and J are trimmed by 2 bases and 0 bases, and the gene matches miss 4 bases of the junction. The CDR1 and CDR2 encoded by the germline V gene are SGHRS and YFSETQ. The CDR3 starts with the cysteine, ends with the phenylalanine, and has 15 residues. Kept here is only the CDR3 DNA, which spans 45 bases and is read in frame from base 1. Stable Graves' hyperthyroidism was defined as the absence of progression to ophthalmopathy over 18 months of follow-up. The hyperthyroidism patients were between 18 and 65 years old and newly diagnosed, with a disease duration of less than 2 months. Patients with uncontrolled infections, other autoimmune diseases, pregnancy or lactation were excluded. Clinical symptoms, serum thyroxine and TRAb, thyroid ultrasound, and orbital computed tomography formed the basis for the diagnoses. Ficoll-Paque density gradient centrifugation was used to isolate PBMCs from approximately 11 ml of fresh peripheral blood. Trizol reagent was used to extract total RNA, and RNA quality was then checked on an Agilent 2100 Bioanalyzer.

The sequence was obtained from a woman between 45 and 65 years old with Graves' hyperthyroidism. The chain is assembled from TRBV5-1 and TRBJ2-7, with 8 junctional bases fitting TRBD2. The sequenced material came from blood. The DNA reads TGCGCCAGCAGCTTAACCGGGACTAGCTCCTACGAGCAGTACTTC. This yields the protein CASSLTGTSSYEQYF.